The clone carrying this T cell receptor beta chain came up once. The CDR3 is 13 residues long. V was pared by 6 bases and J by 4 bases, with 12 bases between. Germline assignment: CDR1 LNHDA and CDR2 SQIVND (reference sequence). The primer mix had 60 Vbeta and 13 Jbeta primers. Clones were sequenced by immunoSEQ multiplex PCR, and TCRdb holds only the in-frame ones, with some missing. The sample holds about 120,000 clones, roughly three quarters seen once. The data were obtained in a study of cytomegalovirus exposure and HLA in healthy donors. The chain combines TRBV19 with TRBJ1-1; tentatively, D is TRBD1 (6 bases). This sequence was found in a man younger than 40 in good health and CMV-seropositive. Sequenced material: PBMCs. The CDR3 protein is CASSLGGATEAFF. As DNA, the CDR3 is TGTGCCAGTAGCCTGGGGGGGGCCACTGAAGCTTTCTTT.